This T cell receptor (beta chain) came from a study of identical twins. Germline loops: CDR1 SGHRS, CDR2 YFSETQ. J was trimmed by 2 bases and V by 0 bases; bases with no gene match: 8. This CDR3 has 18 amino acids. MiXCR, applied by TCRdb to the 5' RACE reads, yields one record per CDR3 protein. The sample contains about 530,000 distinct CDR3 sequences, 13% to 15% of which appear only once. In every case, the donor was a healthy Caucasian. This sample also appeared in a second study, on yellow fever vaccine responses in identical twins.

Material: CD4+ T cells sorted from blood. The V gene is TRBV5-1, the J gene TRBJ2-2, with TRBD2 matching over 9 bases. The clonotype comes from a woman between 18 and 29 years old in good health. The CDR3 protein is CASSLASSGTANTGELFF. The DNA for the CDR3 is TGCGCCAGCAGCTTGGCCTCTAGCGGGACAGCCAACACCGGGGAGCTGTTTTTT.